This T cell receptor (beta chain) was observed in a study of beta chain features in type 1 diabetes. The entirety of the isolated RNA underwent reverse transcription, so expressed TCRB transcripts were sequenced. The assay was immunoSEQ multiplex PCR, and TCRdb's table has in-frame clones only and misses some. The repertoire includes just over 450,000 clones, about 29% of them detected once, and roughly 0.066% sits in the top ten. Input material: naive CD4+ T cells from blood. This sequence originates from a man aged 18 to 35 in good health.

In DNA form, the CDR3 reads TGTGCCTGGAGTGACGGGTTGCTTAGCACAGATACGCAGTATTTT. Translation: CAWSDGLLSTDTQYF. This chain uses TRBV30 with TRBJ2-3, with no clear D. The V gene's germline CDR1 is GTSNPN and CDR2 SVGIG (reference sequence). The CDR3 runs to 15 residues. Trimming shortened V by 1 base and J by 0 bases, and 11 bases separated the two germline ends. Full variable domain (missing parts from reference TRBV30 and TRBJ2-3): SQTIHQWPATLVQPVGSPLSLECTVEGTSNPNLYWYRQAAGRGLQLLFYSVGIGQISSEVPQNLSASRPQDRQFILSSKKLLLSDSGFYLCAWSDGLLSTDTQYFGPGTRLTVL.